A selection of T cell receptor beta chains follows, all from one sample in a study of T cells in Graves' hyperthyroidism and ophthalmopathy. TCRdb recomputed calls from the multiplex PCR reads with MiXCR, one row per CDR3 protein. The sample has around 520,000 distinct CDR3 sequences, around an eighth seen once. The source material was blood. The source is a woman in her late teens or twenties with Graves' hyperthyroidism. CDR3s include the opening cysteine and the closing phenylalanine or tryptophan. The order of the fields is D gene, clone size, J gene, V gene, CDR3 DNA, CDR3 protein. The D gene is left open where the match is weak. Size values are once, few and many counts, or a class for expanded clones, and some rows have none.

TRBD1 | many | TRBJ1-6 | TRBV2 | TGTGCCAGCAGTGATGACAGGGGGCGGGGATATAATTCACCCCTCCACTTT | CASSDDRGRGYNSPLHF
TRBD2 | many | TRBJ2-2 | TRBV9 | TGTGCCAGCAGCGATATAGCGGGAGCCACCGGGGAGCTGTTTTTT | CASSDIAGATGELFF
. | many | TRBJ1-1 | TRBV30 | TGTGCCTGGAGTGTAGGTTTGGAGGGGACTGAAGCTTTCTTT | CAWSVGLEGTEAFF
. | . | TRBJ2-1 | TRBV10-1 | TGCGCCAGCAGTGAAAACTTGGTGAATGAGCAGTTCTTC | CASSENLVNEQFF
TRBD2 | . | TRBJ2-3 | TRBV3-1 | TGTGCCAGCAGCCAAGAGGTCCTCGGGCTAGCGGGGTTCACAGATACGCAGTATTTT | CASSQEVLGLAGFTDTQYF
TRBD2 | . | TRBJ2-1 | TRBV19 | TGTGCCAGTAGTATAGAACGGGAGGGCCCTCGGAATGAGCAGTTCTTC | CASSIEREGPRNEQFF
. | many | TRBJ1-3 | TRBV12-3/TRBV12-4 | TGTGCCAGCAGCCCCAGGGGCTCTGGAAACACCATATATTTT | CASSPRGSGNTIYF
. | many | TRBJ2-1 | TRBV2 | TGTGCCAGCAGTGAGTCGATATACAATGAGCAGTTCTTC | CASSESIYNEQFF
. | many | TRBJ2-6 | TRBV18 | TGTGCCAGCTCACCAGTAGTCCCTGGGGCCAACGTCCTGACTTTC | CASSPVVPGANVLTF
. | many | TRBJ1-2 | TRBV7-6 | TGTGCCAGCAGCGCCGACAGCTATGGCTACACCTTC | CASSADSYGYTF
. | . | TRBJ1-2 | TRBV4-1 | TGCGCCAGCAGCGGAGAACAGGGTCCTCGGGGCTACACCTTC | CASSGEQGPRGYTF
TRBD2 | many | TRBJ2-3 | TRBV20-1 | TGCAGTGCGTCCCTCGTCAGGACTAGTCCGAGGACAGATACGCAGTATTTT | CSASLVRTSPRTDTQYF
TRBD2 | . | TRBJ2-3 | TRBV13 | TGTGCCAGCAGCTTCCCAATAGCGGGAGCGGGCACAGATACGCAGTATTTT | CASSFPIAGAGTDTQYF
TRBD1 | few | TRBJ1-2 | TRBV30 | TGTGCCTGGAATGACAGGGGGCGTAGTGCCTATGGCTACACCTTC | CAWNDRGRSAYGYTF
. | . | TRBJ1-1 | TRBV6-2/TRBV6-3 | TGTGCCAGCACCCAGACACAAGTGAACACTGAAGCTTTCTTT | CASTQTQVNTEAFF
. | many | TRBJ1-2 | TRBV29-1 | TGCAGCGTTGACGTTTATTATGGCTACACCTTC | CSVDVYYGYTF
. | few | TRBJ2-3 | TRBV30 | TGTGCCTGGAGCCCACCCGGGGGCCCCACAGATACGCAGTATTTT | CAWSPPGGPTDTQYF
. | . | TRBJ2-2 | TRBV27 | TGTGCCAGCAGTTGGGGGATTAACACCGGGGAGCTGTTTTTT | CASSWGINTGELFF
. | many | TRBJ1-2 | TRBV3-1 | TGTGCCAGCAGCCCGGGACACGACTATGGCTACACCTTC | CASSPGHDYGYTF
TRBD2 | many | TRBJ2-3 | TRBV7-9 | TGTGCCAGCAGCTCCCCACTACTAGCGACGGGAAGACCCACAGATACGCAGTATTTT | CASSSPLLATGRPTDTQYF
TRBD2 | once | TRBJ2-7 | TRBV7-9 | TGTGCCAGCAGCGTCAGCGGGAGGGCCAATGGGGAGCAGTACTTC | CASSVSGRANGEQYF
. | many | TRBJ2-1 | TRBV2 | TGTGCCAGCAGCCACGACCCCTCCTACAATGAGCAGTTCTTC | CASSHDPSYNEQFF
TRBD2 | many | TRBJ2-7 | TRBV11-2 | TGTGCCAGCACCCCGGGCAGACTAGCGGGAGAGTCCTACGAGCAGTACTTC | CASTPGRLAGESYEQYF
. | many | TRBJ1-2 | TRBV6-1 | TGTGCCAGCAGTTTATCGACCGGGACGGCGGCTAACTATGGCTACACCTTC | CASSLSTGTAANYGYTF
. | . | TRBJ1-3 | TRBV18 | TGTGCCAGCTCACCAAACAGCAACTCTGGAAACACCATATATTTT | CASSPNSNSGNTIYF
. | many | TRBJ1-1 | TRBV3-1 | TGTGCCAGCAGCCACGGACGAGTCAACGCTTTCTTT | CASSHGRVNAFF
. | many | TRBJ1-1 | TRBV11-2 | TGTGCCAGCAGCTTAGGGCAGGGGCCGGGGAACACTGAAGCTTTCTTT | CASSLGQGPGNTEAFF